The 5 T cell receptor beta chains presented below share a single source sample, sequenced in a study of beta chain features in type 1 diabetes. Whole-study results and caveats: TCRB CDR3s from Type 1 diabetes patients were moderately but significantly shorter in all four CD4+ subsets.

The entirety of the isolated RNA underwent reverse transcription, so expressed TCRB transcripts were sequenced. Only in-frame clones appear in the TCRdb table, and some are missing; sequencing was by immunoSEQ multiplex PCR. This sample yields more than 300,000 clones, of which around 9.7% are seen a single time; roughly 0.99% belongs to the top ten. Which antigens these TCRs recognize remains unknown. The sample taken for sequencing was central memory CD4+ T cells from blood. All receptors derive from a man under 40 with type 1 diabetes.

This clone has ten or more counts. V gene TRBV4-3 combines with J gene TRBJ1-5, with D possibly matching TRBD1 (5 bases). Between the trimmed V and J ends, which lost 1 base and 6 bases, there was a span of 13 bases. CDR1 is LGHNA, CDR2 YSLEER, per germline. CDR3 length: 15 residues. In DNA form, the CDR3 reads TGCGCCAGCAGCCAAGGGTGGGGGAAAGGTCAGCCCCAGCATTTT. This encodes CASSQGWGKGQPQHF.

CDR3 sequence reads: CAWSHTNTEAFF. In DNA form, the CDR3 reads TGTGCCTGGAGTCACACGAACACTGAAGCTTTCTTT. This sequence joins TRBV30 and TRBJ1-1; D not certain. This CDR3 has 12 residues. Between the trimmed V and J ends, which lost 2 bases and 1 base, there was a span of 5 bases. Germline V gene lookup returns CDR1 GTSNPN and CDR2 SVGIG (reference sequence).

The rearrangement links TRBV4-1 to TRBJ2-3; D unresolved. Germline assignment: CDR1 MGHRA and CDR2 YSYEKL. The CDR3 covers 15 residues. The V end lost 0 bases, the J end lost 11 bases, and 18 bases lay between the germline ends. CDR3 DNA sequence: TGCGCCAGCAGCCAAGAGATGAGCCGGGCGAGAGAGCAGTATTTT. This sequence encodes CASSQEMSRAREQYF.

The chain links TRBV25-1 to TRBJ1-1, with a weak D call TRBD1 (6 bases). The germline V and J ends were trimmed by 3 bases and 1 base, with 12 bases remaining between them. CDR1 and CDR2 (germline): MGHDK, SYGVNS. The CDR3 is made up of 15 amino acids. The CDR3 spells CASSDPGHSNTEAFF. CDR3 sequence (DNA): TGTGCCAGCAGTGATCCGGGACACTCGAACACTGAAGCTTTCTTT.

The rearrangement links TRBV14 to TRBJ1-6; D not certain. The CDR3 extends over 15 amino acids. The germline CDR1 and CDR2 sequences are SGHDN and FVKESK. V was trimmed by 1 base and J by 5 bases, leaving 9 bases between them. The CDR3 region is CASSQGRNNNSPLHF. The CDR3 region has the DNA TGTGCCAGCAGCCAAGGACGGAACAATAATTCACCCCTCCACTTT.